This T cell receptor (beta chain) was identified in a study of blood T cell repertoires in COVID-19. Study-wide background: Acute and convalescent COVID-19 specimens originated in the United States, Italy and Spain. PBMCs, B-cell-depleted T cells, or T cells provided the cDNA or gDNA that made up the material.

As originally analysed: The authors estimated nucleated cell counts from reference gene primer amplification. The protocol was immunoSEQ multiplex PCR, while the TCRdb copy is restricted to in-frame clones and leaves out a portion. The V and J calls and clone size come from that table; D and trimming were worked out from the DNA. The sample consists of 400,000 to 500,000 clones, roughly 85% of them appearing once. Trimming cost V 3 bases and J 1 base; bases outside gene matches: 3. The CDR3 spans 16 residues. Germline CDR1 and CDR2: SGHVS and FQNEAQ. The V call is TRBV7-8, the J call TRBJ2-3, with 11 positions matching TRBD2. The source material was peripheral blood. The TCR comes from a woman aged 25 to 39 with active or convalescent COVID-19. Here the CDR3 DNA reads TGTGCCAGCAGCTTCCTACTAGCGGGGGGCACAGATACGCAGTATTTT. Protein product: CASSFLLAGGTDTQYF.